This T cell receptor (beta chain) comes out of a study of T cells in Graves' hyperthyroidism and ophthalmopathy. Study findings and constraints: With a median lead of about 6.9 months before onset, the model predicted ophthalmopathy.

A note on this clonotype: As yet, its antigen is unknown.

RNA transcripts were the template for amplifying TCR beta CDR3 regions. With the HTBI primer set, the TCR CDR3 went through a first round of RT-PCR. Each CDR3 protein is one row after TCRdb ran MiXCR on the multiplex PCR reads. The repertoire has about 360,000 distinct CDR3 sequences, about 13% of them found once; the top ten carry 9.2%. The sample was blood. This receptor was taken from a woman aged 18-29 years with Graves' hyperthyroidism.

The CDR3 spells CSARSSTQNSPLHF. CDR3 nucleotides: TGCAGTGCTCGATCTTCCACACAGAATTCACCCCTCCACTTT. The chain uses TRBV20-1 and TRBJ1-6; no definite D call. The CDR3 is 14 amino acids. In germline, CDR1 is DFQATT, CDR2 SNEGSKA (reference sequence). Trimming stripped 5 bases from V and 7 bases from J, with 15 bases between.